One sample yielded the 29 T cell receptor beta chains listed below, sequenced in a study of T cells in Graves' hyperthyroidism and ophthalmopathy. TCR beta CDR3 sequences were amplified from RNA transcripts. First-round RT-PCR of the TCR CDR3 relied on the HTBI primer set. TCRdb re-derived calls from the multiplex PCR reads in MiXCR, one entry per CDR3 protein. Of about 500,000 distinct CDR3 sequences listed, roughly an eighth are singletons. The sample was blood. The origin of the receptors is a woman aged 18 to 35 with Graves' hyperthyroidism.

At least ten counts were recorded for this clonotype. The chain links TRBV27 to TRBJ1-1, with TRBD1 matching over 8 bases. The trim removed 8 bases at V and 1 base at J, leaving 3 bases unmatched. Germline V CDR1 and CDR2: MNHEY, SMNVEV (reference sequence). The CDR3 has 13 residues. CDR3 nucleotide sequence: TGTGCCAGCCAGACAGGGGAGAACACTGAAGCTTTCTTT. Its translation: CASQTGENTEAFF.

This clonotype was observed many times. The chain combines TRBV20-1 with TRBJ1-2; TRBD1 agrees at 8 bases. Trimming took 5 bases from V and 7 from J; bases not matched to a gene: 6. Germline V lookup: CDR1 DFQATT, CDR2 SNEGSKA (reference sequence). The CDR3 runs 12 residues. The CDR3 DNA follows: TGCAGTGCTCCTCAGGGGGCGGTTGGCTACACCTTC. This codes for CSAPQGAVGYTF.

A few counts support this clonotype. The genes are TRBV5-1 and TRBJ2-7; TRBD2 agrees at 10 bases. The CDR3 runs 16 residues. In germline, CDR1 is SGHRS, CDR2 YFSETQ. V lost 0 bases and J lost 4; bases outside the gene matches: 7. The CDR3, as DNA: TGCGCCAGCAGCTTGGACCAAGCGGGAGGGAGGTACGAGCAGTACTTC. This gives the protein CASSLDQAGGRYEQYF. The full variable domain, completed using reference TRBV5-1 and TRBJ2-7, is KAGVTQTPRYLIKTRGQQVTLSCSPISGHRSVSWYQQTPGQGLQFLFEYFSETQRNKGNFPGRFSGRQFSNSRSEMNVSTLELGDSALYLCASSLDQAGGRYEQYFGPGTRLTVT.

This chain connects TRBV27 to TRBJ2-1, with 7 nucleotides matching TRBD1. CDR3 length: 13 residues. The germline V gene encodes CDR1 MNHEY and CDR2 SMNVEV (reference sequence). V trimming: 3 bases; J trimming: 7 bases; junction bases outside the gene matches: 3. CDR3 sequence: CASSFGTVNEQFF. The CDR3 region has the DNA TGTGCCAGCAGTTTTGGGACAGTGAATGAGCAGTTCTTC.

This clonotype appeared many times. J is TRBJ1-3 and V is TRBV11-1, with D hard to call. From germline, CDR1 is SGHAT and CDR2 FQDESV (reference sequence). There are 16 residues in the CDR3. V dropped 1 base and J dropped 1 base, with 11 bases sitting between them. DNA of the CDR3: TGTGCCAGCAGCTTAGAGCGTCGGGTTTCTGGAAACACCATATATTTT. It codes for CASSLERRVSGNTIYF.

This sequence joins TRBV20-1 and TRBJ1-6; possible D gene TRBD1, 5 bases. The V end was cut by 2 bases, the J end by 8 bases, with 16 bases between. The germline gives CDR1 DFQATT, CDR2 SNEGSKA (reference sequence). The CDR3 consists of 15 residues. The CDR3, as DNA: TGCAGTGCTAGATTTTGGGGGATAGATCATTCACCCCTCCACTTT. Translation: CSARFWGIDHSPLHF.

This clonotype was counted once. The chain employs TRBV6-9 and TRBJ2-5; TRBD2 matches at 8 bases. The J segment lost 2 bases and the V segment lost 6 bases, leaving 8 bases of the junction unmatched. Germline V gene data show CDR1 as MNHGY and CDR2 as SVAAGI. This CDR3 region has 15 residues. The CDR3 sequence is CASSYSLAGQETQYF. CDR3 coding DNA: TGTGCCAGCAGCTACAGTTTAGCGGGGCAAGAGACCCAGTACTTC.

This CDR3 is CASSLGAGGYAEQYV. Written as DNA, the CDR3 is TGCGCCAGCAGCTTGGGGGCGGGAGGGTACGCCGAGCAGTACGTC. This chain joins TRBV5-1 and TRBJ2-7; 9 bases match TRBD2. Germline V gives CDR1 SGHRS, CDR2 YFSETQ. This CDR3 spans 15 amino acids. V shed 0 bases and J 6 bases; nucleotides not matched to a gene: 7.

The sample holds many counts of this clonotype. The chain is built from TRBV11-2 and TRBJ1-1; no definite D call. Trimming took off 2 bases at V and 9 bases at J, with 13 bases between the two ends. CDR1 and CDR2 (germline): SGHAT, FQNNGV. CDR3 length: 13 amino acids. CDR3 bases: TGTGCCAGCAGCTTAAGGGTAGACATTCAAGCTTTCTTT. Translated: CASSLRVDIQAFF. Full variable domain (missing parts from reference TRBV11-2 and TRBJ1-1): EAGVAQSPRYKIIEKRQSVAFWCNPISGHATLYWYQQILGQGPKLLIQFQNNGVVDDSQLPKDRFSAERLKGVDSTLKIQPAKLEDSAVYLCASSLRVDIQAFFGQGTRLTVV.

DNA of the CDR3: TGTGCCAGCAGCGTAGGAGCTAGCGGGAGATTGGACATTCAGTACTTC. This gives the protein CASSVGASGRLDIQYF. The chain links TRBV9 to TRBJ2-4; 10 bases are a match to TRBD2. CDR3 length: 16 residues. V lost 0 bases, J lost 8 bases, and 8 bases stayed unmatched. Germline loops: CDR1 SGDLS, CDR2 YYNGEE. Full variable domain (rest looked up from reference TRBV9 and TRBJ2-4): DSGVTQTPKHLITATGQRVTLRCSPRSGDLSVYWYQQSLDQGLQFLIQYYNGEERAKGNILERFSAQQFPDLHSELNLSSLELGDSALYFCASSVGASGRLDIQYFGAGTRLSVL.

This clonotype was seen a few times. This chain uses TRBV20-1 with TRBJ1-2; D is uncertain. The CDR3 has 11 amino acids. V was clipped by 7 bases and J by 4 bases, with 10 bases between them. Germline V CDR1 and CDR2: DFQATT, SNEGSKA (reference sequence). As DNA, the CDR3 is TGCAGTGGCGCGGATAGCTATGGCTACACCTTC. It codes for CSGADSYGYTF.

This clonotype was seen repeatedly, ten times or more. The V gene is TRBV7-3, the J gene TRBJ2-1; 7 bases are a match to TRBD1. Germline values: CDR1 SGHTA, CDR2 FQGTGA. The CDR3 covers 16 residues. Germline trimming cut 5 bases from V and 0 bases from J; bases unmatched to any gene: 7. The CDR3 sequence: CASSLTGTASYNEQFF. The DNA of the CDR3 is TGTGCCAGCAGCCTTACCGGGACAGCCTCCTACAATGAGCAGTTCTTC.

The sample holds a few counts of this clonotype. The V call is TRBV7-8, the J call TRBJ1-5; TRBD1 aligns across 11 bases. The CDR3 runs 16 residues. With V trimmed by 5 bases and J by 6 bases, 9 bases remained unmatched. The germline CDR1 and CDR2 sequences are SGHVS and FQNEAQ. CDR3 DNA: TGTGCCAGCAGCGAGGACAGGGGGCATTGGGGTCAGCCCCAGCATTTT. Its translation: CASSEDRGHWGQPQHF. Using reference TRBV7-8 and TRBJ1-5 for the parts outside the CDR3, the full variable domain is GAGVSQSPRYKVAKRGQDVALRCDPISGHVSLFWYQQALGQGPEFLTYFQNEAQLDKSGLPSDRFFAERPEGSVSTLKIQRTQQEDSAVYLCASSEDRGHWGQPQHFGDGTRLSIL.

This clonotype has a count of ten or more. The rearrangement links TRBV24-1 to TRBJ2-2; D tentatively reads TRBD1 or TRBD2 (5 bases each). The CDR3 runs 13 residues. Germline assignment: CDR1 KGHDR and CDR2 SFDVKD. V lost 7 bases, J lost 6 bases, and 11 bases lay in between. The CDR3 loop reads CATRGLGPGELFF. CDR3 coding DNA: TGTGCCACCAGAGGACTGGGGCCCGGGGAGCTGTTTTTT.

This clonotype has a handful of counts. In nucleotides, the CDR3 is TGTGCCAGCAGCCCCGGGGGGTACCCGGATACGCAGTATTTT. It specifies CASSPGGYPDTQYF. The chain couples TRBV3-1 to TRBJ2-3, with TRBD2 matching 7 bases. V was clipped by 4 bases and J by 6 bases; unmatched bases: 7. The CDR3 runs 14 residues. Germline assignment: CDR1 LGHDT and CDR2 YNNKEL (reference sequence).

This clonotype occurred many times. The chain is built from TRBV20-1 and TRBJ2-3; TRBD2 matches 8 bases. Looked up from germline, CDR1 is DFQATT and CDR2 is SNEGSKA (reference sequence). V gave up 4 bases and J gave up 3 bases; unmatched junction bases: 6. CDR3 length: 14 amino acids. This chain's CDR3 is CSAISGEGTDTQYF. Written as DNA, the CDR3 is TGCAGTGCTATTAGCGGGGAGGGGACAGATACGCAGTATTTT.

Regarding this clonotype: A clone one base away is much larger, so this may be a read error. The J gene is TRBJ2-5, the V gene TRBV14; D is possibly TRBD2 (6 bases). The CDR3 is 14 amino acids. Germline V gives CDR1 SGHDN, CDR2 FVKESK. V was shortened by 8 bases and J by 5 bases, with 18 bases between the two germline ends. CDR3 sequence (DNA): TGTGCCAGCGGCCCTGGGGGGTTCTCGGAGACCCAGTACTTC. It is translated as CASGPGGFSETQYF.

At least ten counts were recorded for this clonotype. The chain has TRBV6-1 and TRBJ1-1; 7 bases align to TRBD1. The CDR3 sequence is 16 residues long. V dropped 6 bases and J dropped 4; count of bases not matched to a gene: 14. The germline V gene has CDR1 MNHNS and CDR2 SASEGT. For the CDR3, the DNA is TGTGCCAGCAGCGGCGAGAGGTACAGGGGTACCACTGAAGCTTTCTTT. Protein: CASSGERYRGTTEAFF.

Many counts were recorded for this clonotype. The CDR3 DNA sequence: TGTGCCATCAGCGGACAGGGGAAAGAGACCCAGTACTTC. It specifies CAISGQGKETQYF. J is TRBJ2-5 and V is TRBV10-3; 9 bases agree with TRBD1. Per the germline V gene, CDR1 is ENHRY and CDR2 is SYGVKD. The CDR3 runs to 13 residues. The V and J ends lost 6 bases and 3 bases, in that order; junction bases with no gene match: 2.

This clonotype showed up many times. The rearrangement links TRBV5-1 to TRBJ2-7, with 10 bases fitting TRBD2. From germline, CDR1 is SGHRS and CDR2 YFSETQ. The CDR3 covers 19 residues. V lost 0 bases and J lost 1; bases outside the gene matches: 13. CDR3 sequence (DNA): TGCGCCAGCAGCTTGGCCGCCGTAAGCGGGAGGGCCCTTTCCTACGAGCAGTACTTC. Protein product: CASSLAAVSGRALSYEQYF.

There are a few counts of this clonotype. This chain connects TRBV11-1 to TRBJ1-5; D is uncertain. Germline lookup yields CDR1 SGHAT and CDR2 FQDESV (reference sequence). The CDR3 loop spans 14 amino acids. Trimming left V 3 bases short and J 6 bases short, with 12 bases between. The CDR3 sequence: CASSFSSFGQPQHF. The CDR3 DNA sequence: TGTGCCAGCAGCTTTAGCAGTTTCGGTCAGCCCCAGCATTTT.

The chain recombines TRBV9 with TRBJ2-1; the match to TRBD2 covers 8 bases. J was trimmed by 9 bases and V by 0 bases; bases with no gene match: 5. The CDR3 totals 14 residues. Germline V gives CDR1 SGDLS, CDR2 YYNGEE. CDR3 in DNA: TGTGCCAGCAGCGTAGAAGGTAGCGGGATTGAGCAGTTCTTC. It translates to CASSVEGSGIEQFF.

There are many counts of this clonotype. The chain links TRBV2 to TRBJ1-6; 7 bases are a match to TRBD1. With V trimmed by 6 bases and J by 8 bases, 4 bases remained unmatched. The CDR3 is 13 residues long. The germline gives CDR1 SNHLY, CDR2 FYNNEI. The CDR3 reads CASRADRDSPLHF. CDR3 nucleotide sequence: TGTGCCAGCAGGGCTGACAGGGATTCACCCCTCCACTTT.

In this sample, this clonotype turned up many times. The chain has TRBV19 and TRBJ1-1; D not certain. This CDR3 contains 11 residues. The V and J ends lost 3 bases and 4 bases respectively, with 3 bases between them. CDR1 is LNHDA and CDR2 is SQIVND in the germline V gene (reference sequence). As DNA, the CDR3 is TGTGCCAGTAGTATCCCCACTGAAGCTTTCTTT. This encodes CASSIPTEAFF.

This clonotype appeared many times. The chain is built from TRBV6-2 or TRBV6-3 and TRBJ2-7, with a possible D match to TRBD2 (5 bases). Trimming shortened V by 2 bases and J by 2 bases, and 13 bases separated the two germline ends. The germline gives CDR1 MNHEY, CDR2 SVGEGT. There are 15 residues in the CDR3. The CDR3, as DNA: TGTGCCAGCAGTTACCCCCAGCGGCACCCCTACGAGCAGTACTTC. This encodes CASSYPQRHPYEQYF.

Many counts were recorded for this clonotype. In DNA, the CDR3 is TGTGCCAGCAGTGATGGTGGTGTCAGAGGGAACACTGAAGCTTTCTTT. Its translation is CASSDGGVRGNTEAFF. The V call is TRBV6-1, the J call TRBJ1-1; D is unresolved. The CDR3 loop spans 16 amino acids. Germline V gives CDR1 MNHNS, CDR2 SASEGT. The V end lost 3 bases, the J end lost 1 base, and 15 bases lay between the germline ends.

This chain joins TRBV29-1 and TRBJ2-7; D ambiguous. CDR3 size: 10 residues. Germline values: CDR1 SQVTM, CDR2 ANQGSEA. V lost 0 bases and J 7 bases, leaving 4 bases between the germline ends. CDR3 in DNA: TGCAGCGTTGAAGACAATGAGCAGTACTTC. This translates into CSVEDNEQYF.

This clonotype was seen repeatedly, ten times or more. The CDR3 here is CSARAGGDTQYF. In DNA, the CDR3 is TGCAGTGCTAGAGCTGGGGGAGATACGCAGTATTTT. The chain combines TRBV20-1 with TRBJ2-3; possibly TRBD1 or TRBD2 for D (5 bases each). This CDR3 has 12 amino acids. Germline CDR1 reads DFQATT; CDR2 reads SNEGSKA (reference sequence). Trimming took off 1 base at V and 5 bases at J, with 7 bases between the two ends.

The rearrangement uses TRBV10-3 and TRBJ2-1; 8 bases are shared with TRBD2. Germline CDR1 ENHRY, CDR2 SYGVKD. CDR3 length: 15 amino acids. Trimming cost V 9 bases and J 4 bases; bases outside gene matches: 11. The DNA for the CDR3 is TGTGCCATTACCCCCAGCGGGAGTCCGTACAATGAGCAGTTCTTC. The encoded protein is CAITPSGSPYNEQFF.